One and the same sample provided the 8 T cell receptor beta chains below, sequenced in a study of blood T cell repertoires in COVID-19. Libraries were prepared by immunoSEQ multiplex PCR; TCRdb keeps only in-frame clonotypes and omits some of them. In the table there are roughly 200,000 clones, around 75% of which are singletons. Sequencing used peripheral blood. The origin of the receptors is a woman between 40 and 50 years old with COVID-19, enrolled during active disease.

This rearrangement joins TRBV6-5 to TRBJ2-2; D perhaps matches TRBD1 (5 bases). V lost 4 bases to trimming and J lost 9 bases, with 15 bases between them. In germline, CDR1 is MNHEY, CDR2 SVGAGI. The CDR3 loop spans 14 amino acids. The CDR3 spells CASSSWTYDRELFF. The CDR3 bases are TGTGCCAGCAGTTCTTGGACATACGACCGGGAGCTGTTTTTT.

The J gene is TRBJ2-1, the V gene TRBV30, with 12 nucleotides matching TRBD2. The junction had 9 bases not matched to a gene; V was cut back by 5 bases and J by 10 bases. The CDR3 covers 14 residues. The V gene's germline CDR1 is GTSNPN and CDR2 SVGIG (reference sequence). CDR3 protein: CAWVRTSGVNEQFF. The DNA for the CDR3 is TGTGCCTGGGTACGGACTAGCGGGGTCAACGAGCAGTTCTTC.

The chain couples TRBV19 to TRBJ1-3; D unresolved. Deletions cut 3 bases from V and 0 bases from J, with 9 bases between. The CDR3 contains 15 residues. From germline, CDR1 is LNHDA and CDR2 SQIVND (reference sequence). The CDR3 sequence: CASSILRSSGNTIYF. In DNA, the CDR3 is TGTGCCAGTAGTATCCTTCGGAGCTCTGGAAACACCATATATTTT. The variable domain in full, with the rest retrieved from reference TRBV19 and TRBJ1-3, is DGGITQSPKYLFRKEGQNVTLSCEQNLNHDAMYWYRQDPGQGLRLIYYSQIVNDFQKGDIAEGYSVSREKKESFPLTVTSAQKNPTAFYLCASSILRSSGNTIYFGEGSWLTVV.

This sequence joins TRBV5-1 and TRBJ2-3; 12 bases align to TRBD2. The CDR3 is made up of 16 amino acids. The ends lost 0 bases at V and 1 base at J; junction bases unmatched: 0. Germline V CDR1 and CDR2: SGHRS, YFSETQ. The CDR3 nucleotides read TGCGCCAGCAGCTTGGGACTAGCGGGGGGCACAGATACGCAGTATTTT. It translates to CASSLGLAGGTDTQYF.

This clone was seen a few times. The chain recombines TRBV3-1 (or the pseudogene TRBV3-2) with TRBJ1-2; D call uncertain. The CDR3 contains 13 residues. The germline CDR1 and CDR2 sequences are LGHDT and YNNKEL (reference sequence). Trimming shortened V by 3 bases and J by 2 bases, and 7 bases separated the two germline ends. CDR3 in DNA: TGTGCCAGCAGCCAGGCGGAAAACTATGGCTACACCTTC. Amino acid sequence: CASSQAENYGYTF.

The V call is TRBV7-2, the J call TRBJ1-5; D ambiguous. Germline CDR1 SGHTA, CDR2 FQGNSA. This CDR3 has 13 amino acids. Trimming cost V 0 bases and J 7 bases, with 7 bases left between them. The CDR3 protein is CASSLAVEQPQHF. The DNA of the CDR3 is TGTGCCAGCAGCTTAGCGGTAGAACAGCCCCAGCATTTT.

In regard to this clone: The identical CDR3 is also encoded by other nucleotide sequences in the sample. As DNA, the CDR3 is TGTGCCTCCACCGCCGAGGGCTATGGCTACACCTTC. It encodes CASTAEGYGYTF. The chain couples TRBV12-3 or TRBV12-4 to TRBJ1-2; D remains unclear. V gave up 11 bases and J gave up 4 bases, with 14 bases separating them. The CDR3 has 12 amino acids.

This clone has a handful of counts. This rearrangement joins TRBV2 to TRBJ2-1, with no clear D. The CDR3 length is 14 residues. Trimming shortened V by 4 bases and J by 0 bases, and 7 bases separated the two germline ends. Germline V CDR1 and CDR2: SNHLY, FYNNEI. CDR3 protein: CASSAISSYNEQFF. The CDR3 DNA reads as TGTGCCAGCAGTGCGATTAGCTCCTACAATGAGCAGTTCTTC.